A selection of T cell receptor beta chains follows, all from one sample in a study of T cells in Graves' hyperthyroidism and ophthalmopathy. One entry per CDR3 protein results from TCRdb running MiXCR on the multiplex PCR reads. The repertoire holds about 720,000 distinct CDR3 sequences, around 19% seen once, with 16% in the top ten. Sequenced sample: blood. Source of these receptors: a woman in her forties or fifties with Graves' hyperthyroidism that later progressed to Graves' ophthalmopathy. Each CDR3 is given with its conserved first and last residue. The D gene is left open where the match is weak. Clone size is not always given. Where it is, it says once, few, many or a class for expanded clones.

TRBV3-1	many	TRBD1	TRBJ2-1	TGTGCCAGCAGCCAAGATGGGACAGCTTACAATGAGCAGTTCTTC	CASSQDGTAYNEQFF
TRBV20-1	.	TRBD1	TRBJ1-4	TGCAGTGCTTCTGGGACAGGCCCAAAGAATGAAAAACTGTTTTTT	CSASGTGPKNEKLFF
TRBV27	few	TRBD1	TRBJ1-6	TGTGCCAGCAGTTTTCAGGGGGACTCCTATAATTCACCCCTCCACTTT	CASSFQGDSYNSPLHF
TRBV7-9	many	.	TRBJ2-3	TGTGCCAGCAGCTTAGTACCCCGTTTCCCAGATACGCAGTATTTT	CASSLVPRFPDTQYF
TRBV12-3/TRBV12-4	many	TRBD1	TRBJ1-1	TGTGCCAGCACTCGGACAGGGGAGGACACTGAAGCTTTCTTT	CASTRTGEDTEAFF
TRBV9	.	.	TRBJ2-1	TGTGCCAGCAGCGTAGCTCGAGGGCAGGCCTTTAACTACAATGAGCAGTTCTTC	CASSVARGQAFNYNEQFF
TRBV2	many	.	TRBJ1-1	TGTGCCAGCAGGGGCGAGTTGACTGAAGCTTTCTTT	CASRGELTEAFF
TRBV5-1	many	TRBD2	TRBJ2-2	TGCGCCAGCAGGCCGGGACTAGCGGGGACCGGGGAGCTGTTTTTT	CASRPGLAGTGELFF
TRBV6-2/TRBV6-3	few	.	TRBJ2-2	TGTGCCAGCAGTCGTATGGGTTTACCCGGGGAGCTGTTTTTT	CASSRMGLPGELFF
TRBV3-1	.	TRBD2	TRBJ2-3	TGTGCCAGCAGCCTACGGCACGGACTAGCGGGGGCCAGTCTCGGGGATACGCAGTATTTT	CASSLRHGLAGASLGDTQYF
TRBV18	few	.	TRBJ2-7	TGTGCCGGCTCACCACAGTCAGGGGAGGGTCCCTACGAGCAGTACTTC	CAGSPQSGEGPYEQYF
TRBV7-9	.	TRBD1	TRBJ1-1	TGTGCCAGCAGCTTACTAATTACAGGGGGGGCTGAAGCTTTCTTT	CASSLLITGGAEAFF
TRBV5-1	few	TRBD1	TRBJ2-1	TGCGCCAGCAGCTCCTTACAGGGGGAGCAGTTCTTC	CASSSLQGEQFF